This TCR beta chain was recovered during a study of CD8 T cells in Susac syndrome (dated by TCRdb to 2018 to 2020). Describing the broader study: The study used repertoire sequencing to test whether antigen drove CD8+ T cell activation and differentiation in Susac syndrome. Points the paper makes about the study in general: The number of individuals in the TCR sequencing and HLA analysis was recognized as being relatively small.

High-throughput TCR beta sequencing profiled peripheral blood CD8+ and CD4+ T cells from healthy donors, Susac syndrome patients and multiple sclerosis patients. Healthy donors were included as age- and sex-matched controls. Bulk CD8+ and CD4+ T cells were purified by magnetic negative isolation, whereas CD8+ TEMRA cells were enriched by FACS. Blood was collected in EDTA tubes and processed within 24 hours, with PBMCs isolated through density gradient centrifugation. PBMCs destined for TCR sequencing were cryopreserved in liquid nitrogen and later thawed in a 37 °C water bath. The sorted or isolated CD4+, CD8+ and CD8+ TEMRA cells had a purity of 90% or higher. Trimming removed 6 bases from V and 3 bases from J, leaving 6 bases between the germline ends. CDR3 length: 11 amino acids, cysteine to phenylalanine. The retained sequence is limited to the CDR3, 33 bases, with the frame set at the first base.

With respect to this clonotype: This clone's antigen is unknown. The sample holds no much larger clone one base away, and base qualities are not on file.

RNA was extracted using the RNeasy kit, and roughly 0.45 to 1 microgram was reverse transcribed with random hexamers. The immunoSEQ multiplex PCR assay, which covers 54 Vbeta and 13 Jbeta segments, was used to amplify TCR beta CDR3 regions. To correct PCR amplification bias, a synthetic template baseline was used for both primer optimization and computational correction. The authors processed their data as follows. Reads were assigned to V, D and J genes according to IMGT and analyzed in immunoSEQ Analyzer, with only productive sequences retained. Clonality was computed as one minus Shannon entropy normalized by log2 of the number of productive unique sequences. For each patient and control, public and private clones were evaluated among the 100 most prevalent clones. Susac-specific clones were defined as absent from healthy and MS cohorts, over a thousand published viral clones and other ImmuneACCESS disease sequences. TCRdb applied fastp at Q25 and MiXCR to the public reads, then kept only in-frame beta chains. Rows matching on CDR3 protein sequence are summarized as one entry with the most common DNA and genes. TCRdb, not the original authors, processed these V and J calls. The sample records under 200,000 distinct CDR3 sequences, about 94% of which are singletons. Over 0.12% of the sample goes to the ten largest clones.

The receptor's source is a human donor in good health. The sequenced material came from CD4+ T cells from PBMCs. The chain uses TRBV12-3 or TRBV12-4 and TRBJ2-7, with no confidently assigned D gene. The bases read TGTGCCAGCAGCTCTTACTACGAGCAGTACTTC. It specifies CASSSYYEQYF.